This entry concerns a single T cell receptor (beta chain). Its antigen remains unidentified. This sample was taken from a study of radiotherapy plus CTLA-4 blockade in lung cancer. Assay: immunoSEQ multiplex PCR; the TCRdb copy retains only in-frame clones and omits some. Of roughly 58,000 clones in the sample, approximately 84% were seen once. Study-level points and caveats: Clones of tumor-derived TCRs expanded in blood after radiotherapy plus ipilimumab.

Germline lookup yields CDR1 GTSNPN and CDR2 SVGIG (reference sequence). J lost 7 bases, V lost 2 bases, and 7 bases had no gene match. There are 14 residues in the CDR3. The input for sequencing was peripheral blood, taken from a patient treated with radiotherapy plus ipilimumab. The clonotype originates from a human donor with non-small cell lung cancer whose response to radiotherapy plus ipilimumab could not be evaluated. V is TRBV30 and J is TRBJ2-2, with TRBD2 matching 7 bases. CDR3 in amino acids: CAWSINSGLGELFF. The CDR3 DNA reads TGTGCCTGGAGTATCAATAGCGGGCTCGGGGAGCTGTTTTTT.